Listed below are T cell receptor beta chains from one sample, sequenced in a study of technical replicates of blood from a few donors. Measured with immunoSEQ multiplex PCR; TCRdb has only the in-frame clones, and not every one. The sample has around 84,000 clones, over 85% seen once. The sequencing sample was made of T cells isolated from PBMCs. Every receptor here comes from a human donor in good health. CDR3s include the opening cysteine and the closing phenylalanine or tryptophan. The D gene is left open where the match is weak. The listing skips clone size in some rows; elsewhere it reads once, few, many or a size class.

>TRBV11-2|NA|NA|TRBJ1-2
TGTGCCAGCAGCTTAGGGTCAGGGCCTGGCTACACCTTC
CASSLGSGPGYTF
>TRBV10-3|TRBD1|NA|TRBJ2-5
TGTGCCATCAGTGGGGACAGTAACCAAGAGACCCAGTACTTC
CAISGDSNQETQYF
>TRBV28|NA|NA|TRBJ2-7
TGTGCCAGCTCCCGGGGGTCCTACGAGCAGTACTTC
CASSRGSYEQYF
>TRBV10-3|TRBD2|NA|TRBJ2-1
TGTGCCATCGCGGTCGGGAGGGCCATGGATGAGCAGTTCTTC
CAIAVGRAMDEQFF
>TRBV13|TRBD1|NA|TRBJ1-6
TGTGCCAGCAGCTCCACCTTTAGCACAGGGGAGTTAGCACCCCTCCACTTT
CASSSTFSTGELAPLHF
>TRBV7-2|NA|NA|TRBJ1-2
TGTGCCAGCAGCTCCCCCCCCAGGAACTATGGCTACACCTTC
CASSSPPRNYGYTF
>TRBV7-9|NA|NA|TRBJ1-3
TGTGCCAGCAGCTTAGCTCTAGGCACTACGGGTCTTCGAACCATATATTTT
CASSLALGTTGLRTIYF
>TRBV27|NA|once|TRBJ2-7
TGTGCCAGCAGTACTACCTACGAGCAGTACTTC
CASSTTYEQYF
>TRBV18|TRBD1|NA|TRBJ1-2
TGTGCCAGCTCCGGGACAGGGATTGGCTACACCTTC
CASSGTGIGYTF
>TRBV10-3|NA|NA|TRBJ2-7
TGTGCCATCAATAAGAGCTGGGGCTCGGACGAGCAGTACTTC
CAINKSWGSDEQYF
>TRBV28|TRBD2|NA|TRBJ2-2
TGTGCCAGCACTCGGGGGGACTATGGGGCCGGGGAGCTGTTTTTT
CASTRGDYGAGELFF
>TRBV28|NA|NA|TRBJ2-7
TGTGCCAGCAGTTTATTTCGGGAGATTTCCTACGAGCAGTACTTC
CASSLFREISYEQYF
>TRBV30|NA|NA|TRBJ2-3
TGTGCCTGGAGCCTACGGCGGGACGGCACAGATACGCAGTATTTT
CAWSLRRDGTDTQYF
>TRBV13|TRBD2|NA|TRBJ2-3
TGTGCCAGCAGCCCGAGAACGGTAGCGGGGGGCTTAGATACGCAGTATTTT
CASSPRTVAGGLDTQYF
>TRBV19|NA|NA|TRBJ1-4
TGTGCCAGTAGCCTTCAGGCACCAACTAATGAAAAACTGTTTTTT
CASSLQAPTNEKLFF
>TRBV5-1|NA|NA|TRBJ2-5
TGCGCCAGCAGCTTGGAGAATGGCGAGACCCAGTACTTC
CASSLENGETQYF
>TRBV6-1|TRBD2|once|TRBJ2-5
TGTGCGGCGGGGGGCCTGGCCGGAGAGACCCAGTACTTC
CAAGGLAGETQYF
>TRBV7-9|NA|NA|TRBJ2-3
TGTGCCAGCAGCTCGATATCAAAGGTGGGGAGGAGCACAGATACGCAGTATTTT
CASSSISKVGRSTDTQYF
>TRBV5-8|TRBD2|NA|TRBJ2-1
TGTGCCAGCAGCTTGGTAGCGGGGGGAAACAATGAGCAGTTCTTC
CASSLVAGGNNEQFF
>TRBV19|NA|NA|TRBJ2-2
TGTGCCAGTAGTATAGTCGGGGCGGGGCTGCACACCGGGGAGCTGTTTTTT
CASSIVGAGLHTGELFF
>TRBV6-1|NA|NA|TRBJ1-4
TGTGCCAGGGGGGGGGTCGGTGGTGAAAAACTGTTTTTT
CARGGVGGEKLFF
>TRBV5-1|TRBD1|NA|TRBJ1-4
TGCGCCAGCAGCTTTCTAACAGGGGCAACTAATGAAAAACTGTTTTTT
CASSFLTGATNEKLFF
>TRBV5-1|TRBD1|NA|TRBJ2-7
TGCGCCAGCAGCATTGTCGGGACAGATTACGAGCAGTACTTC
CASSIVGTDYEQYF
>TRBV19|NA|NA|TRBJ2-7
TGTGCCAGTAGTCTTGGACAGAACTACGAGCAGTACTTC
CASSLGQNYEQYF
>TRBV6-5|NA|NA|TRBJ1-1
TGTGCCAGCAGTACACAGGGCGTCCTCAACACTGAAGCTTTCTTT
CASSTQGVLNTEAFF
>TRBV7-9|NA|NA|TRBJ2-5
TGTGCCAGCAGCCCGTTCTTCCGGGACTCGGACGAGACCCAGTACTTC
CASSPFFRDSDETQYF
>TRBV13|NA|NA|TRBJ2-1
TGTGCCAGCAGCTTAGCCCCGGAGGTTGAGCAGTTCTTC
CASSLAPEVEQFF
>TRBV6-6|TRBD1|NA|TRBJ2-7
TGTGCCAGCAGGCCCCGACAGGGGTCCTACGAGCAGTACTTC
CASRPRQGSYEQYF
>TRBV10-1|NA|NA|TRBJ2-3
TGCGCCAGAGACTCGGACTCAGATACGCAGTATTTT
CARDSDSDTQYF
>TRBV20-1|NA|once|TRBJ2-7
TGCAGTGCTACGCGTTCCTACGAGCAGTACTTC
CSATRSYEQYF
>TRBV5-1|NA|NA|TRBJ2-5
TGCGCCAGCAGCCCGCGGAGGAGGGAAGAGACCCAGTACTTC
CASSPRRREETQYF
>TRBV7-9|NA|NA|TRBJ2-1
TGTGCCAGCAGCTTAGGGCCCAACAATGAGCAGTTCTTC
CASSLGPNNEQFF
>TRBV11-3|NA|NA|TRBJ2-7
TGTGCCAGCAGCTTAGCCACGTTAGACTACGAGCAGTACTTC
CASSLATLDYEQYF
>TRBV19|TRBD2|NA|TRBJ2-1
TGTGCCAGTAGTATTGGCGGGAGGACCAATGAGCAGTTCTTC
CASSIGGRTNEQFF
>TRBV27|NA|NA|TRBJ1-2
TGTGCCAGCAGAACCCCAGGGCCCGGGGGTGTTGCTAACTATGGCTACACCTTC
CASRTPGPGGVANYGYTF
>TRBV5-1|TRBD2|NA|TRBJ2-1
TGCGCCAGCAGCTTCTTCTTTAGCGGGAGCGCCCACAATGAGCAGTTCTTC
CASSFFFSGSAHNEQFF
>TRBV5-4|NA|once|TRBJ2-7
TGTGCCAGCAGCTCCCGGACAGCAGGCTACGAGCAGTACTTC
CASSSRTAGYEQYF
>TRBV6-5|NA|NA|TRBJ1-1
TGTGCCAGCAGCAGACAGGCTTTGAACACTGAAGCTTTCTTT
CASSRQALNTEAFF
>TRBV12-5|NA|few|TRBJ1-1
TGTGCTAGTGGTTTACAGATGAACACTGAAGCTTTCTTT
CASGLQMNTEAFF
>TRBV6-5|TRBD2|once|TRBJ2-7
TGTGCCAGCAATAAAGCCGGGACTAGCGTTCGCGAGCAGTACTTC
CASNKAGTSVREQYF
>TRBV5-4|TRBD2|NA|TRBJ2-7
TGTGCCAGCAGCTTTGCGGGGGGGACCTACGAGCAGTACTTC
CASSFAGGTYEQYF
>TRBV27|TRBD1|NA|TRBJ1-6
TGTGCCAGCAGTTTGGGACAGTCCCTCCACTTT
CASSLGQSLHF
>TRBV4-1|TRBD1|NA|TRBJ1-5
TGCGCCAGCAGCTTACAGGGGGATCAGCCCCAGCATTTT
CASSLQGDQPQHF
>TRBV7-8|NA|NA|TRBJ2-3
TGTGCCAGCAGCTTCTATTCGTCAGATACGCAGTATTTT
CASSFYSSDTQYF
>TRBV19|TRBD1|NA|TRBJ1-3
TGTGCCAGTACCTCGACAGGGTTCTCTGGAAACACCATATATTTT
CASTSTGFSGNTIYF
>TRBV6-1|NA|NA|TRBJ2-7
TGTGCCAGCAGTGAAGGGACTAACCTTAACTACGAGCAGTACTTC
CASSEGTNLNYEQYF
>TRBV29-1|NA|NA|TRBJ2-7
TGCAGCGCAATGGGCACCGCCAAGGAGCAGTACTTC
CSAMGTAKEQYF
>TRBV6-1|TRBD1|NA|TRBJ2-7
TGTGCCAGCGAGCGGGACAGGGGCTTCTACGAGCAGTACTTC
CASERDRGFYEQYF
>TRBV16|NA|NA|TRBJ2-1
TGTGCCAGCAGCCGCGGGACCTCCGGGTACAATGAGCAGTTCTTC
CASSRGTSGYNEQFF